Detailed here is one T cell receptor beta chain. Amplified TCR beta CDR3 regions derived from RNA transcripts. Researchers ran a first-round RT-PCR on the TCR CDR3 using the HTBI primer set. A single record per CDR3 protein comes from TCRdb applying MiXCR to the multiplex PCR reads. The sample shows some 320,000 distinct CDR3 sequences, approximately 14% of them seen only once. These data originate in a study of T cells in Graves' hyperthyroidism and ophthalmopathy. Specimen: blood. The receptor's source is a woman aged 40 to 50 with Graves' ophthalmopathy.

The CDR3 DNA sequence: TGTGCCAGCAGTCCGCCGATCGGGACAGAGAACACCGGGGAGCTGTTTTTT. Its protein product is CASSPPIGTENTGELFF. The chain recombines TRBV7-8 with TRBJ2-2; 7 nucleotides line up with TRBD1. Looked up from germline, CDR1 is SGHVS and CDR2 is FQNEAQ. The CDR3 loop spans 17 amino acids. Trimming cost V 6 bases and J 1 base; bases outside gene matches: 11. Filled out from reference TRBV7-8 and TRBJ2-2, the complete variable domain reads GAGVSQSPRYKVAKRGQDVALRCDPISGHVSLFWYQQALGQGPEFLTYFQNEAQLDKSGLPSDRFFAERPEGSVSTLKIQRTQQEDSAVYLCASSPPIGTENTGELFFGEGSRLTVL.